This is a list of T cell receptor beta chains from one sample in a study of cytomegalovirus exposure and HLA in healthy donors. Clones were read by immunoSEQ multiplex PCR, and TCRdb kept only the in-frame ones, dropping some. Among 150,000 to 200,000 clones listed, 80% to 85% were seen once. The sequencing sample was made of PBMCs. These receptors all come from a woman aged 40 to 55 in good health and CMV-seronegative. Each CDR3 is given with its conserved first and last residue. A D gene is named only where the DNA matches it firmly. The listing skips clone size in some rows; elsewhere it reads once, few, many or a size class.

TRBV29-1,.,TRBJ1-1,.,TGCAGCGCCTCCGGGACTGCGAACACTGAAGCTTTCTTT,CSASGTANTEAFF
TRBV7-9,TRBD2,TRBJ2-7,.,TGTGCCAGCAGCTGGCGTGGGACTAGTGAACCTTACGAGCAGTACTTC,CASSWRGTSEPYEQYF
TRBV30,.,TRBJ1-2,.,TGTGCCTGGAGTCCCTCAGGGAACCGTGGCTACACCTTC,CAWSPSGNRGYTF
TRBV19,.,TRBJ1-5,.,TGTGCCAGTAGTACCCTGAGCAATCAGCCCCAGCATTTT,CASSTLSNQPQHF
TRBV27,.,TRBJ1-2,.,TGTGCCAGCAGTTTAACAGGGAGCTATGGCTACACCTTC,CASSLTGSYGYTF
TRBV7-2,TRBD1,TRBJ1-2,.,TGTGCCAGCAGCTTAGGGACAGGGGGCCGTGGCTACACCTTC,CASSLGTGGRGYTF
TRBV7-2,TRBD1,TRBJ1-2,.,TGTGCCAGCAGCTACTCAGGGGGTACGAACTATGGCTACACCTTC,CASSYSGGTNYGYTF
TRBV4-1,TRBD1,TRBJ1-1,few,TGCGCCAGCAGCCCTCTACAGGGGACGGGCACTGAAGCTTTCTTT,CASSPLQGTGTEAFF
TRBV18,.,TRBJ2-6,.,TGTGCCAGCTCACTCCCTGGCTCCGTTGGGGCCAACGTCCTGACTTTC,CASSLPGSVGANVLTF
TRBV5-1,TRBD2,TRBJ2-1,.,TGCGCCAGCAGCCCGCAGGGAGGTAGCGGGGTTGGGAATGAGCAGTTCTTC,CASSPQGGSGVGNEQFF
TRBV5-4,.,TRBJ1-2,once,TGTGCCAGCAGCTTGGACGGGGGATATGGCTACACCTTC,CASSLDGGYGYTF
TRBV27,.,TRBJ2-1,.,TGTGCCAGCAGTTCCGAGCAAACCTACAATGAGCAGTTCTTC,CASSSEQTYNEQFF
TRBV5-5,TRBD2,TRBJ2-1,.,TGTGCCAGCAGCTTGGGGGCGTCCGTTAAGCGGGGGACTTTCAATGAGCAGTTCTTC,CASSLGASVKRGTFNEQFF
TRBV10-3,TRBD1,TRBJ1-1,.,TGTGCCATCAGTGAGCGAGACAGGGGGACTGAAGCTTTCTTT,CAISERDRGTEAFF
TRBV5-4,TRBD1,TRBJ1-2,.,TGTGCCAGCAGCCCCGGGGGGGACAGGGTCGGCTATGGCTACACCTTC,CASSPGGDRVGYGYTF
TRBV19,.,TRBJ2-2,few,TGTGCCAGTAGTATCCCCCCTCCCGGGGAGCTGTTTTTT,CASSIPPPGELFF
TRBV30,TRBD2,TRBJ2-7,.,TGTGCCTGGAGTGCCCGGACTAGCGGGAGGGTTGCTTACGAGCAGTACTTC,CAWSARTSGRVAYEQYF
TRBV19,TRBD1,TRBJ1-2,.,TGTGCCAGTAGTATAGACAGGGGGAACTATGGCTACACCTTC,CASSIDRGNYGYTF
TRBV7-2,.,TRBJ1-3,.,TGTGCCAGCAGCTTATTGGGGGGGGCGGCGGGAAACACCATATATTTT,CASSLLGGAAGNTIYF
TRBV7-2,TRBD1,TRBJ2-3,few,TGTGCCAGCAGCCCGGGACAGGGAACAGATACGCAGTATTTT,CASSPGQGTDTQYF
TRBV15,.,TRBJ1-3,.,TGTGCCACCAGCAGAGAAGGAACGCCGGCAGGGGAAGGAAACACCATATATTTT,CATSREGTPAGEGNTIYF
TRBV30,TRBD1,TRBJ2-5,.,TGTGCCTGGAGCGCTCGGGACAGGGGGGAGACCCAGTACTTC,CAWSARDRGETQYF
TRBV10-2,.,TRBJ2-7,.,TGCGCCAGCAGTGATACTAGCACTCGGTACGAGCAGTACTTC,CASSDTSTRYEQYF
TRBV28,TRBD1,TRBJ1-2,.,TGTGCCACAACCGGACAGGGCACTGACACCTTC,CATTGQGTDTF
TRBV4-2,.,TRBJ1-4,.,TGTGCCAGCAGCCAAGATTCGGCAGGGGTGTTCAATGAAAAACTGTTTTTT,CASSQDSAGVFNEKLFF
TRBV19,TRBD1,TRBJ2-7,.,TGTGCCAGTAGTACAAGATGGACAGGGGGCAGGAACGAGCAGTACTTC,CASSTRWTGGRNEQYF
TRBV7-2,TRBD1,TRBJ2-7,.,TGTGCCAGCAGCTTAGAGGGGGCAGCTGGGGGGCAGTACTTC,CASSLEGAAGGQYF
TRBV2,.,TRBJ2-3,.,TGTGCCACCAAAGAGGGGGGGGGCTACGATACGCAGTATTTT,CATKEGGGYDTQYF
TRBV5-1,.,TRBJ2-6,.,TGCGCCAGCAGCTTGACAGCTTCCTCCGGGGCCAACGTCCTGACTTTC,CASSLTASSGANVLTF
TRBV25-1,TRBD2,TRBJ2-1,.,TGTGCCAGCAGTTCCAGCGGGAGAGGGAACAATGAGCAGTTCTTC,CASSSSGRGNNEQFF
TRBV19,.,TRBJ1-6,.,TGTGCCAGTAGTATCGACGGCAGGACAGCAACATCGGAACCCCTCCACTTT,CASSIDGRTATSEPLHF
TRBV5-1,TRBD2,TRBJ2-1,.,TGCGCCAGCAGCTTGGCGGCGGGAGGAGAGGTCGATGAGCAGTTCTTC,CASSLAAGGEVDEQFF
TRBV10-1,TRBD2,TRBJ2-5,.,TGCGCCACCCCACCTAGGGAGCGGGAGGCGGAGACCCAGTACTTC,CATPPREREAETQYF